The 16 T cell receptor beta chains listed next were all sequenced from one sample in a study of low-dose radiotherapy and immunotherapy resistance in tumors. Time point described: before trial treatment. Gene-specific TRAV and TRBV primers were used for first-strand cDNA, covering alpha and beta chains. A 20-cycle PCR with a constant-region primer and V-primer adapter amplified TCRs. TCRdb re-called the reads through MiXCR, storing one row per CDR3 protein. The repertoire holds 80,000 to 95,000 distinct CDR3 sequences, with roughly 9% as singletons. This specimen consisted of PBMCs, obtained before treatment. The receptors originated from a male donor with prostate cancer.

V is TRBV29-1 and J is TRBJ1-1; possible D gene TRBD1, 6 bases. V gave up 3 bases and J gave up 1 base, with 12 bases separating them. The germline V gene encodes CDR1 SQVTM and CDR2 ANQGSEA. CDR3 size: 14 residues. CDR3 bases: TGCAGCGTTGATAGGGGAGGGGGGAACACTGAAGCTTTCTTT. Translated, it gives CSVDRGGGNTEAFF.

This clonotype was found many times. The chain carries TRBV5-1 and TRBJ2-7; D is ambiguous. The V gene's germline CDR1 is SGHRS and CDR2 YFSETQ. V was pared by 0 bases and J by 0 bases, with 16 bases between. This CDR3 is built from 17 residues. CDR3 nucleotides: TGCGCCAGCAGCTTGGATAGTTTCCTACTGAGCTCCTACGAGCAGTACTTC. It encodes CASSLDSFLLSSYEQYF.

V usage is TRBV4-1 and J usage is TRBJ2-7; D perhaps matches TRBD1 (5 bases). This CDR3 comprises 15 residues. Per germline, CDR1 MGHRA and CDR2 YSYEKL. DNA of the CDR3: TGCGCCAGCAGCCAAGAAGGGGCAGCAGCCTACGAGCAGAACGTC. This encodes CASSQEGAAAYEQNV.

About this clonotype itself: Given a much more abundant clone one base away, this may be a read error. CDR3 sequence reads: CAWSVQETQFF. The CDR3 region has the DNA TGTGCCTGGAGTGTACAAGAGACCCAGTTCTTC. The chain joins TRBV30 to TRBJ2-1; no firm D call. Germline-derived CDR1 and CDR2 are GTSNPN and SVGIG (reference sequence). The V end was cut by 0 bases, the J end by 13 bases, with 10 bases between. CDR3 size: 11 residues.

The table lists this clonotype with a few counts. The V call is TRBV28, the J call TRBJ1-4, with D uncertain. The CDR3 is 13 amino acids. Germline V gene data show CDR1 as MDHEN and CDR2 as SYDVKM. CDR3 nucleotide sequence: TGTGTTGCAAGTTCGGCAGGTGGGGAAAAACTGTTTTTT. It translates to CVASSAGGEKLFF.

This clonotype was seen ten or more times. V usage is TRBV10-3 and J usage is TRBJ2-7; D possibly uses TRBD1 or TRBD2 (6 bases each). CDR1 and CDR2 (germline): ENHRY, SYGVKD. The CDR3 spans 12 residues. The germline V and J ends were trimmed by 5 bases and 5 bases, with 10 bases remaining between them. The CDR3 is CAISLGGHEQYF. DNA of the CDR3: TGTGCCATCAGTCTGGGGGGCCACGAGCAGTACTTC.

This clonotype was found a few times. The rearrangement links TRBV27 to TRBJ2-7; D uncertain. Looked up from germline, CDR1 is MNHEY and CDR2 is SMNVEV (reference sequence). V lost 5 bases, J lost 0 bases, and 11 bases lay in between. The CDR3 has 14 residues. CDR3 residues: CASSPHPSSYEQYF. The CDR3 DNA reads TGTGCCAGCAGTCCCCACCCGAGCTCCTACGAGCAGTACTTC.

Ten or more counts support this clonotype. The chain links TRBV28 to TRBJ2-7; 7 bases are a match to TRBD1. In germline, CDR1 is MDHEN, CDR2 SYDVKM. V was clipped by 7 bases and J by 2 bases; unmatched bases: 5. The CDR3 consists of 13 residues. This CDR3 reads CASTGTVPYEQYF. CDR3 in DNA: TGTGCCAGCACCGGGACAGTTCCCTACGAGCAGTACTTC.

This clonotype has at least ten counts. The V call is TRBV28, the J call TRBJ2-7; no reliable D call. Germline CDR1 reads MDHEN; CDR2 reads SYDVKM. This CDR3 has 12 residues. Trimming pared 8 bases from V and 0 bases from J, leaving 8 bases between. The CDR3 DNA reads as TGTGCCAGCCTCAGGAGCTCCTACGAGCAGTACTTC. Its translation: CASLRSSYEQYF.

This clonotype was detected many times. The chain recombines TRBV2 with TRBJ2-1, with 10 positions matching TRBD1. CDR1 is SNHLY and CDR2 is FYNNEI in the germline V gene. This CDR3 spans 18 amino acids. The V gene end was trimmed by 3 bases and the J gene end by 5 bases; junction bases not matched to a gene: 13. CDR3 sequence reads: CASSDPFVIGQGDNEQFF. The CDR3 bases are TGTGCCAGCAGTGATCCGTTTGTCATAGGACAGGGGGACAATGAGCAGTTCTTC.

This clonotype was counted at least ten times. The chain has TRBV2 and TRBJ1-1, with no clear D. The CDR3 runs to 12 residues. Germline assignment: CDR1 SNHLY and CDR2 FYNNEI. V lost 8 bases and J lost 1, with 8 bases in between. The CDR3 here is CASQSRNTEAFF. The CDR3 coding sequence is TGTGCCAGCCAGAGCAGGAACACTGAAGCTTTCTTT.

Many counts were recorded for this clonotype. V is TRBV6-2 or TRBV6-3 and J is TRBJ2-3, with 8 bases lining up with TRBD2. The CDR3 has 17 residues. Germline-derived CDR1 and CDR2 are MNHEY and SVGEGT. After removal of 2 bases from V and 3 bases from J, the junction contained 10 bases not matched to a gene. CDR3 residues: CASSYPKSGSGTDTQYF. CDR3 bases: TGTGCCAGCAGTTACCCAAAAAGCGGGAGTGGGACAGATACGCAGTATTTT.

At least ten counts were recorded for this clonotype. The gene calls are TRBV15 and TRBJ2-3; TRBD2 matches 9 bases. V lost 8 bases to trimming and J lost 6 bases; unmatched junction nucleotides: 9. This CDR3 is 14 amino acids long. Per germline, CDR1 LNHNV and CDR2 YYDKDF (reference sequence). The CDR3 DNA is TGTGCCACCGCGGGGGGGGGGCAGGCGGATACGCAGTATTTT. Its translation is CATAGGGQADTQYF.

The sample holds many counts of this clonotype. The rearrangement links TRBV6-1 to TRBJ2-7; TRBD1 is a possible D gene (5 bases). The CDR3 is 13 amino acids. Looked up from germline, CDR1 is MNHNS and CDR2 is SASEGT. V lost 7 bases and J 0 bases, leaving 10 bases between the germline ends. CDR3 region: CASNQGPSYEQYF. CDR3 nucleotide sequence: TGTGCCAGCAATCAGGGCCCCTCCTACGAGCAGTACTTC.

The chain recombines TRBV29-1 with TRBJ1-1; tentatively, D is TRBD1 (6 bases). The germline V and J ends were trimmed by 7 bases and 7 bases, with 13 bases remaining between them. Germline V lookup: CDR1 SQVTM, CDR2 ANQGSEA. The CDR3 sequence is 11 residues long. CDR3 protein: CSGVGGGEAFF. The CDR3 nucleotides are TGCAGCGGAGTCGGGGGCGGTGAAGCTTTCTTT.

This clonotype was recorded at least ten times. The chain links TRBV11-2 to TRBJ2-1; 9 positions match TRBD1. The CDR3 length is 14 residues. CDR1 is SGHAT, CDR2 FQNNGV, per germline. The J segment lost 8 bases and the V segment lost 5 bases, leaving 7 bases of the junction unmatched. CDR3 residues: CASSKGQGSHEQFF. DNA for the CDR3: TGTGCCAGCAGCAAGGGACAGGGATCCCATGAGCAGTTCTTC.